Sequencing of this T cell receptor beta chain was carried out in a study of shared clonotypes between healthy human individuals. Points from the study as a whole: Generation probabilities were higher for clonotypes shared across all four sorted-subset donors than for unshared ones. Naive subsets typically showed greater estimated richness than memory subsets.

This clone was seen a single time. Its antigen is currently unknown. Different DNA sequences within this sample yield the same CDR3. The study enrolled healthy HIV-negative adults without recent acute infections or vaccinations as donors. When replicate PCRs were run on sorted subsets, they used about 200 ng DNA, approximately 27,000 T cell genomes. Only in-frame clones appear in the TCRdb table, and some are missing; sequencing was by immunoSEQ multiplex PCR. This sample has about 2.4 million clones, with 80% to 95% found just once. The germline V and J ends were trimmed by 2 bases and 3 bases, with 8 bases remaining between them. The CDR3 spans 13 residues. Germline CDR1 is MDHEN and CDR2 is SYDVKM.

The chain joins TRBV28 to TRBJ2-7; D call uncertain. The clonotype was recovered from a man aged 18 to 29 in good health. Some clones in this sample may be carry-over from other donors' samples. Input material: naive CD4+ T cells from PBMCs. Subset specified: CD45RA+ positively selected. CDR3 nucleotide sequence: TGTGCCAGCAGTTTAGGGCAGAGCTACGAGCAGTACTTC. This translates into CASSLGQSYEQYF.